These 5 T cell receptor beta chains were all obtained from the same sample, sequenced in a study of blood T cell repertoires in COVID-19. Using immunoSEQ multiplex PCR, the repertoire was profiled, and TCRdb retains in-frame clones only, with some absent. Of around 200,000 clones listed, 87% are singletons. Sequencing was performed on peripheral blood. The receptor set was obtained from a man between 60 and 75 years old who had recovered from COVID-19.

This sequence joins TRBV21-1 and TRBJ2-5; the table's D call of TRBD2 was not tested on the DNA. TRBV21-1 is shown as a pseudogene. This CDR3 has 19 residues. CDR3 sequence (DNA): TGTGCCAGCAGTACAAAGCGGGAGGGGAAACCTAGCACTCAAGAGACCCAGTACTTC. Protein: CASSTKREGKPSTQETQYF.

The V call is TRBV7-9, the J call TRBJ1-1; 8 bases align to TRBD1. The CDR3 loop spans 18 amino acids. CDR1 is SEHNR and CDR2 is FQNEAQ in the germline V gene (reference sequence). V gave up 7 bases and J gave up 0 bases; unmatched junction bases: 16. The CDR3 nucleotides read TGTGCCAGCAACCGCGGGACAGGATCTTCCGCAATGAACACTGAAGCTTTCTTT. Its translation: CASNRGTGSSAMNTEAFF.

The CDR3 DNA follows: TGCGCCAGCAGCTTGGGGCCGGGAGGCCCTGGAGATACGCAGTATTTT. This translates into CASSLGPGGPGDTQYF. V gene TRBV5-1 combines with J gene TRBJ2-3; TRBD2 aligns across 7 bases. Germline V gives CDR1 SGHRS, CDR2 YFSETQ. This CDR3 spans 16 amino acids. V lost 0 bases, J lost 5 bases, and 9 bases stayed unmatched.

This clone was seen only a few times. CDR3 nucleotides: TGTGCCAGTAGTGGGCTAGCGGGAGGGTCTTATGAGCAGTTCTTC. Its translation is CASSGLAGGSYEQFF. V is TRBV19 and J is TRBJ2-1; 12 bases match TRBD2. Germline trimming cut 5 bases from V and 8 bases from J; bases unmatched to any gene: 7. The CDR3 is 15 residues long. Looked up from germline, CDR1 is LNHDA and CDR2 is SQIVND (reference sequence).

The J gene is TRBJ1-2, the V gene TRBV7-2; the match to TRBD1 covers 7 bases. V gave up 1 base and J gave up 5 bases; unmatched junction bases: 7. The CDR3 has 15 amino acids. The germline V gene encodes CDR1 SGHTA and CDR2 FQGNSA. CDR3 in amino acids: CASSLGQGGPYGYTF. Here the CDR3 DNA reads TGTGCCAGCAGCTTAGGACAGGGCGGTCCGTATGGCTACACCTTC.